These T cell receptor beta chains were read from a single sample in a study of OX40 agonist ivuxolimab in advanced cancers. Sequenced by immunoSEQ multiplex PCR; TCRdb stores in-frame clones only, minus some. Here the sample spans roughly 40,000 clones, 70% to 90% being singletons. The specimen comprised CD4+ or CD8+ T cells sorted from blood, sampled in a trial of the OX40 agonist ivuxolimab. The origin of the receptors is an adult with an advanced solid tumor such as melanoma, head and neck, liver or kidney cancer. CDR3s include the opening cysteine and the closing phenylalanine or tryptophan. Fields, in order: V gene, J gene, D gene, clone size, CDR3 DNA, CDR3 protein. A D gene is named only where the DNA matches it firmly. Rows may omit the clone size; those that give it use once, few, many or a size class.

>TRBV7-2|TRBJ2-1|NA|NA
TGTGCCAGCAGCTTAGGCGTGGCACAAAGAAACAATGAGCAGTTCTTC
CASSLGVAQRNNEQFF
>TRBV5-1|TRBJ2-1|NA|NA
TGCGCCAGCAGCTCGGCTAGACGTGAGCAGTTCTTC
CASSSARREQFF
>TRBV6-5|TRBJ2-7|NA|once
TGTGCCAGCAGTTACGGACTTAACTACGAGCAGTACTTC
CASSYGLNYEQYF
>TRBV19|TRBJ2-1|TRBD1|NA
TGTGCCAGTAGTTCAGGGGGAAGTCGGGGTGAGCAGTTCTTC
CASSSGGSRGEQFF
>TRBV5-8|TRBJ2-4|TRBD1|NA
TGTGCCAGCAGCTGGGACAGGGGGGACATTCAGTACTTC
CASSWDRGDIQYF
>TRBV11-2|TRBJ2-5|NA|NA
TGTGCCAGCAGCTGGCCGCGGGAGACCCAGTACTTC
CASSWPRETQYF
>TRBV19|TRBJ1-2|NA|NA
TGTGCCAGTATCCCGGGAGCCAACTTCTATGGCTACACCTTC
CASIPGANFYGYTF
>TRBV29-1|TRBJ2-5|NA|NA
TGCAGCGCGAGCGTGACATTTACTCAAGAGACCCAGTACTTC
CSASVTFTQETQYF
>TRBV28|TRBJ1-1|NA|NA
TGTGCCAGCAGTTTATGGGCCTCTGAAGCTTTCTTT
CASSLWASEAFF
>TRBV28|TRBJ1-2|NA|NA
TGTGCCAGCAGTTTGACCGAGGGGGGGAGAGGCTACACCTTC
CASSLTEGGRGYTF
>TRBV6-6|TRBJ1-4|NA|NA
TGTGCCAGCAGCTACAGGGCTATGGATGAAAAACTGTTTTTT
CASSYRAMDEKLFF
>TRBV7-3|TRBJ2-1|NA|NA
TGTGCCAGCAGCATCACAGGGATTAGCTCCTACAATGAGCAGTTCTTC
CASSITGISSYNEQFF
>TRBV27|TRBJ2-5|NA|NA
TGTGCCAGCAGTTCCCGGGACTCCCAAGAGACCCAGTACTTC
CASSSRDSQETQYF
>TRBV7-2|TRBJ2-7|TRBD2|NA
TGTGCCAGCAGCTTAGCCCCCTCTCTAGCGGGAGGGGACGAGCAGTACTTC
CASSLAPSLAGGDEQYF
>TRBV19|TRBJ2-4|TRBD2|NA
TGTGCCAGTAGTTGGGCTAGCGGGAAATCGGGAACCAAAAACATTCAGTACTTC
CASSWASGKSGTKNIQYF
>TRBV4-1|TRBJ2-7|NA|NA
TGCGCCAGCAGCCGCGGCGGTCAAACCTACGAGCAGTACTTC
CASSRGGQTYEQYF
>TRBV7-9|TRBJ2-5|NA|NA
TGTGCCAGCAACCCCCGGCAGCAAGAGACCCAGTACTTC
CASNPRQQETQYF